This TCR beta chain comes out of a study of shared clonotypes between healthy human individuals. Study-level information: The composition of the donors was a couple of women and a few men aged 18 to 49. Whole-study findings and limits: The study generally estimated greater richness for naive than memory subsets.

The germline V gene encodes CDR1 SQVTM and CDR2 ANQGSEA. CDR3 length: 13 amino acids. As for this clone: Its antigen is undetermined.

A 200 ng quantity of DNA, 30,000 to 35,000 T cell genomes, went into the sorted-subset replicate PCRs. Assay: immunoSEQ multiplex PCR; the TCRdb copy retains only in-frame clones and omits some. Among over a million clones listed, over 95% were seen once. Material for sequencing was naive CD4+ T cells sorted from blood. Subset: CD45RA+ positively selected. The chain is built from TRBV29-1 and TRBJ2-3, with D possibly TRBD2 on 5 matching bases. The receptor was isolated from a young man in good health. The chain's CDR3 is CTTKHGITDTQYF. CDR3 nucleotides: TGCACCACGAAACACGGGATCACAGATACGCAGTATTTT.